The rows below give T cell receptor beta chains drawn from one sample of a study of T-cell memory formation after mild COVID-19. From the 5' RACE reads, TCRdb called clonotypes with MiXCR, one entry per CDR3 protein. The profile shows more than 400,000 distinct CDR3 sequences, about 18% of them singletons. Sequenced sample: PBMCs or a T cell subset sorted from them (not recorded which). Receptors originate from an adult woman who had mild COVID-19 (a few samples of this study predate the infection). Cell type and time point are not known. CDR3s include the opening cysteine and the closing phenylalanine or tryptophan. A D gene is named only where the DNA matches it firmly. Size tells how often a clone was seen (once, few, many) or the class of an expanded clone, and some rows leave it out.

CDR3 DNA: TGCAGCGTTGAAGGGCTACGGGTCTCAGATACGCAGTATTTT; CDR3 protein: CSVEGLRVSDTQYF; clone size: -; V gene: TRBV29-1; J gene: TRBJ2-3; D gene: -
CDR3 DNA: TGCAGCGTCCGGACAGGGGATGGCTACACCTTC; CDR3 protein: CSVRTGDGYTF; clone size: -; V gene: TRBV29-1; J gene: TRBJ1-2; D gene: TRBD1
CDR3 DNA: TGCAGTGCAAAATCCGGGACTAGCTCAAACGAGCAGTACTTC; CDR3 protein: CSAKSGTSSNEQYF; clone size: few; V gene: TRBV20-1; J gene: TRBJ2-7; D gene: TRBD2
CDR3 DNA: TGTGCCAGCAGCCCGTGGGACAGGCAACAGGACAATGAGCAGTTCTTC; CDR3 protein: CASSPWDRQQDNEQFF; clone size: few; V gene: TRBV5-5; J gene: TRBJ2-1; D gene: TRBD1
CDR3 DNA: TGTGCCAGCAGTTACCGGACCCGGTACGAGCAGTACTTC; CDR3 protein: CASSYRTRYEQYF; clone size: few; V gene: TRBV6-6; J gene: TRBJ2-7; D gene: -
CDR3 DNA: TGTGCCAGCAGCCCCTGGAAGGGATTCCAAGAGACCCAGTACTTC; CDR3 protein: CASSPWKGFQETQYF; clone size: -; V gene: TRBV5-8; J gene: TRBJ2-5; D gene: -
CDR3 DNA: TGCGCCAGCAGCCAAGCCGATCAGGGGCCAAGGGCTGAAGCTTTCTTT; CDR3 protein: CASSQADQGPRAEAFF; clone size: few; V gene: TRBV4-1; J gene: TRBJ1-1; D gene: -
CDR3 DNA: TGCAGTGCTAGAGAAAGGACAGGGGGCAGGGAGACCCAGTACTTC; CDR3 protein: CSARERTGGRETQYF; clone size: few; V gene: TRBV20-1; J gene: TRBJ2-5; D gene: TRBD1
CDR3 DNA: TGCGCCAGCAGCTTCGGGGGGACTAGCGGGGAGGAGACCCAGTACTTC; CDR3 protein: CASSFGGTSGEETQYF; clone size: -; V gene: TRBV5-1; J gene: TRBJ2-5; D gene: TRBD2
CDR3 DNA: TGTGCCAGCAGCGTTGGGACAGCCGAGCAGTACTTC; CDR3 protein: CASSVGTAEQYF; clone size: -; V gene: TRBV14; J gene: TRBJ2-7; D gene: TRBD1
CDR3 DNA: TGCAGTGCCGCAGAGGTGGGGGGCACTCACAATGAGCAGTTCTTC; CDR3 protein: CSAAEVGGTHNEQFF; clone size: many; V gene: TRBV20-1; J gene: TRBJ2-1; D gene: -
CDR3 DNA: TGTGCCAGCAGTTTAATGTCAGGGGGAAGTAATTCACCCCTCCACTTT; CDR3 protein: CASSLMSGGSNSPLHF; clone size: few; V gene: TRBV12-3/TRBV12-4; J gene: TRBJ1-6; D gene: TRBD1
CDR3 DNA: TGTGCCAGCAGTTACTGGGGTATTCGGGAAGAGACCCAGTACTTC; CDR3 protein: CASSYWGIREETQYF; clone size: many; V gene: TRBV6-2/TRBV6-3; J gene: TRBJ2-5; D gene: -
CDR3 DNA: TGCAGTTCGATACGGGGGAATAGCAATCAGCCCCAGCATTTT; CDR3 protein: CSSIRGNSNQPQHF; clone size: few; V gene: TRBV20-1; J gene: TRBJ1-5; D gene: -
CDR3 DNA: TGTGCCTGGAGCGACCCCGGTCGTCGCCAAGAGACCCAGTACTTC; CDR3 protein: CAWSDPGRRQETQYF; clone size: -; V gene: TRBV30; J gene: TRBJ2-5; D gene: -
CDR3 DNA: TGTGCCAGCAGCTGGGACAGGGCGGTCACTGAAGCTTTCTTT; CDR3 protein: CASSWDRAVTEAFF; clone size: few; V gene: TRBV7-9; J gene: TRBJ1-1; D gene: TRBD1
CDR3 DNA: TGTGCCAGCTCACCGCAGACGGGCTCATTAGGCGGCTACACCTTC; CDR3 protein: CASSPQTGSLGGYTF; clone size: -; V gene: TRBV18; J gene: TRBJ1-2; D gene: -
CDR3 DNA: TGCGCCAGCAGCCAAGGTCAGGGGTGGAATGAGCAGTTCTTC; CDR3 protein: CASSQGQGWNEQFF; clone size: few; V gene: TRBV4-3; J gene: TRBJ2-1; D gene: -
CDR3 DNA: TGTGCCAGCAGTTTTGGCCTAACAACTAACTATGGCTACACCTTC; CDR3 protein: CASSFGLTTNYGYTF; clone size: few; V gene: TRBV12-3/TRBV12-4; J gene: TRBJ1-2; D gene: -
CDR3 DNA: TGCGCCAGCAGCCCAACCGGGACAGGGGGCTGGAATTCACCCCTCCACTTT; CDR3 protein: CASSPTGTGGWNSPLHF; clone size: few; V gene: TRBV5-1; J gene: TRBJ1-6; D gene: TRBD1
CDR3 DNA: TGCGCCAGCAGCCAATTGACGATAACAGGGGGAAGGGTGAACACTGAAGCTTTCTTT; CDR3 protein: CASSQLTITGGRVNTEAFF; clone size: -; V gene: TRBV4-1; J gene: TRBJ1-1; D gene: TRBD1
CDR3 DNA: TGTGCCAGCAGTTTGACCAGGGGGCTGGGCACTGAAGCTTTCTTT; CDR3 protein: CASSLTRGLGTEAFF; clone size: many; V gene: TRBV27; J gene: TRBJ1-1; D gene: TRBD1
CDR3 DNA: TGTGCCAGCAGCCAAGAAACGGGACGGCCAGGGGAGCTGTTTTTT; CDR3 protein: CASSQETGRPGELFF; clone size: few; V gene: TRBV4-2; J gene: TRBJ2-2; D gene: -
CDR3 DNA: TGTGCCTGGAGGGACCCTGGGGGCTGGGGTCAGCCCCAGCATTTT; CDR3 protein: CAWRDPGGWGQPQHF; clone size: once; V gene: TRBV30; J gene: TRBJ1-5; D gene: -
CDR3 DNA: TGTGCCAGCACCCTAGGACTAGCGGGAGGAAATGAGCAGTTCTTC; CDR3 protein: CASTLGLAGGNEQFF; clone size: -; V gene: TRBV7-2; J gene: TRBJ2-1; D gene: TRBD2
CDR3 DNA: TGCAGCGTTGAAGGTGGGACAGGGGTATTGGGTGAGCAGTTCTTC; CDR3 protein: CSVEGGTGVLGEQFF; clone size: -; V gene: TRBV29-1; J gene: TRBJ2-1; D gene: TRBD1
CDR3 DNA: TGTGCCAGCAGCTCACAAAGAGGGCATATGATCAATCAGCCCCAGCATTTT; CDR3 protein: CASSSQRGHMINQPQHF; clone size: -; V gene: TRBV5-6; J gene: TRBJ1-5; D gene: -
CDR3 DNA: TGTGCCAGCAGGGACAGGGGAAAAGAGACCCAGTACTTC; CDR3 protein: CASRDRGKETQYF; clone size: -; V gene: TRBV12-3/TRBV12-4; J gene: TRBJ2-5; D gene: TRBD1
CDR3 DNA: TGCGCCAGCAGCTTGTCTGCGGGGCTAGAGACCCAGTACTTC; CDR3 protein: CASSLSAGLETQYF; clone size: many; V gene: TRBV5-1; J gene: TRBJ2-5; D gene: -
CDR3 DNA: TGTGCCAGCAGCCAAGACCCCTTCCTCTCCTACGAGCAGTACTTC; CDR3 protein: CASSQDPFLSYEQYF; clone size: few; V gene: TRBV4-2; J gene: TRBJ2-7; D gene: -
CDR3 DNA: TGCGCCAGCAGCCAAGATCTGGGTGGAGGGGCCCGCAATGAGCAGTTCTTC; CDR3 protein: CASSQDLGGGARNEQFF; clone size: few; V gene: TRBV4-3; J gene: TRBJ2-1; D gene: -
CDR3 DNA: TGTGCCACCAGCAGAGATCCGGACTCCTACGAGCAGTACTTC; CDR3 protein: CATSRDPDSYEQYF; clone size: few; V gene: TRBV15; J gene: TRBJ2-7; D gene: -
CDR3 DNA: TGCAGCGTTGAAGCCGTGGACAGGGGCAATGAGCAGTTCTTC; CDR3 protein: CSVEAVDRGNEQFF; clone size: -; V gene: TRBV29-1; J gene: TRBJ2-1; D gene: TRBD1
CDR3 DNA: TGTGCCAGCAGCCCTGACAGTTTCACCGGGGAGCTGTTTTTT; CDR3 protein: CASSPDSFTGELFF; clone size: -; V gene: TRBV7-3; J gene: TRBJ2-2; D gene: -
CDR3 DNA: TGCAGTGCTAGAGATTCCCGGGGCCCTGACTACGAGCAGTACTTC; CDR3 protein: CSARDSRGPDYEQYF; clone size: -; V gene: TRBV20-1; J gene: TRBJ2-7; D gene: -
CDR3 DNA: TGTGCCAGCACACGACAGACCAATCAGCCCCAGCATTTT; CDR3 protein: CASTRQTNQPQHF; clone size: -; V gene: TRBV6-2/TRBV6-3; J gene: TRBJ1-5; D gene: -
CDR3 DNA: TGCAGTGCTAGAGGTGTGGGGGCCGTGAGGAATGAGCAGTTCTTC; CDR3 protein: CSARGVGAVRNEQFF; clone size: few; V gene: TRBV20-1; J gene: TRBJ2-1; D gene: -
CDR3 DNA: TGTGCCAGCAGCTTGGACACCGCTGGGACCCAGTACTTC; CDR3 protein: CASSLDTAGTQYF; clone size: -; V gene: TRBV7-2; J gene: TRBJ2-5; D gene: -
CDR3 DNA: TGCAGTGCTAGAGCTACACCGGCAGATACGCAGTATTTT; CDR3 protein: CSARATPADTQYF; clone size: few; V gene: TRBV20-1; J gene: TRBJ2-3; D gene: -
CDR3 DNA: TGTGCCAGCAGCCGTTCGGGACAGAGCTCCTACGAGCAGTACTTC; CDR3 protein: CASSRSGQSSYEQYF; clone size: -; V gene: TRBV7-2; J gene: TRBJ2-7; D gene: TRBD1
CDR3 DNA: TGTGCCAGCAGCCATACAGGGGGCAAACTGTTTTTT; CDR3 protein: CASSHTGGKLFF; clone size: few; V gene: TRBV4-2; J gene: TRBJ1-4; D gene: TRBD1
CDR3 DNA: TGCAGCGTTGAAGATCTGGAACAGCAAGAGACCCAGTACTTC; CDR3 protein: CSVEDLEQQETQYF; clone size: -; V gene: TRBV29-1; J gene: TRBJ2-5; D gene: -
CDR3 DNA: TGTGCCAGCAGCTTACGGGAGACCTACAATGAGCAGTTCTTC; CDR3 protein: CASSLRETYNEQFF; clone size: -; V gene: TRBV7-9; J gene: TRBJ2-1; D gene: -
CDR3 DNA: TGTGCCAGCAGTGAACAGAGTCTTGAAGAGACCCAGTACTTC; CDR3 protein: CASSEQSLEETQYF; clone size: -; V gene: TRBV6-1; J gene: TRBJ2-5; D gene: -
CDR3 DNA: TGTGCCAGCAGCTTAGGGACCGGGGATCGGGAGCAGTACTTC; CDR3 protein: CASSLGTGDREQYF; clone size: -; V gene: TRBV7-9; J gene: TRBJ2-7; D gene: -
CDR3 DNA: TGTGCCACCGGCGACACCGCTGCGGGGGAGCGGTGGGGAGATACGCAGTATTTT; CDR3 protein: CATGDTAAGERWGDTQYF; clone size: -; V gene: TRBV24-1; J gene: TRBJ2-3; D gene: TRBD2
CDR3 DNA: TGTGCCAGCAGTTCTCTAGCCAAAAACATTCAGTACTTC; CDR3 protein: CASSSLAKNIQYF; clone size: -; V gene: TRBV12-3/TRBV12-4; J gene: TRBJ2-4; D gene: -
CDR3 DNA: TGTGCCAGCAGCTTCTCGGGCTCTGGAAACACCATATATTTT; CDR3 protein: CASSFSGSGNTIYF; clone size: few; V gene: TRBV7-9; J gene: TRBJ1-3; D gene: -
CDR3 DNA: TGTGCCAGCAGGAATATCCGTAGGGCTAGTGGGGCCAACGTCCTGACTTTC; CDR3 protein: CASRNIRRASGANVLTF; clone size: few; V gene: TRBV11-2; J gene: TRBJ2-6; D gene: -